Shown below are 6 T cell receptor beta chains from a single sample sequenced in a study of identical twins. TCRdb reprocessed the 5' RACE reads via MiXCR and lists one record per CDR3 protein. The top ten hold approximately 2% of the sample, which has 200,000 to 250,000 distinct CDR3 sequences, less than 8% seen once. These data were likewise used in another study, on yellow fever vaccine responses in identical twins.

The sequencing input was memory (CD45RO+) T cells sorted from blood. The receptor source for this set is a young woman in good health.

This clonotype was recorded a few times. CDR3 amino acids: CAISVANLGAGADEQFF. The CDR3 DNA follows: TGTGCCATCAGTGTAGCGAATTTGGGGGCAGGGGCGGATGAGCAGTTCTTC. The chain combines TRBV10-3 with TRBJ2-1, with D tentatively TRBD1 (6 bases). Germline CDR1 reads ENHRY; CDR2 reads SYGVKD. With 4 bases removed from V and 8 bases from J, the gap between germline ends came to 24 bases. CDR3 length: 17 residues.

This clonotype was seen at least ten times. The chain is built from TRBV5-1 and TRBJ2-5; D is possibly TRBD1 (6 bases). V was trimmed by 4 bases and J by 4 bases, leaving 20 bases between them. Germline V gives CDR1 SGHRS, CDR2 YFSETQ. The CDR3 extends over 16 amino acids. The CDR3, as DNA: TGCGCCAGCAGCCAACTTACTCAGGGGTCGGGAGAGACCCAGTACTTC. Translation gives CASSQLTQGSGETQYF.

This clonotype has only a few counts. The chain employs TRBV5-1 and TRBJ2-7, with a tentative D call TRBD1 (6 bases). CDR1 is SGHRS, CDR2 YFSETQ, per germline. This CDR3 has 15 residues. The germline V and J ends were trimmed by 0 bases and 0 bases, with 10 bases remaining between them. In DNA, the CDR3 is TGCGCCAGCAGCTTGGTTCAGGGGAGCTCCTACGAGCAGTACTTC. Its protein is CASSLVQGSSYEQYF.

This clonotype has a handful of counts. V is TRBV7-8 and J is TRBJ2-2; 10 positions agree with TRBD2. CDR1 is SGHVS, CDR2 FQNEAQ, per germline. The ends lost 3 bases at V and 2 bases at J; junction bases unmatched: 6. The length of the CDR3 is 17 residues. CDR3 region: CASSLASGGLNTGELFF. DNA of the CDR3: TGTGCCAGCAGCTTGGCTAGCGGGGGCCTTAACACCGGGGAGCTGTTTTTT.

This chain connects TRBV6-2 or TRBV6-3 to TRBJ2-1; TRBD1 matches at 7 bases. Germline V lookup: CDR1 MNHEY, CDR2 SVGEGT. V trimming: 5 bases; J trimming: 7 bases; junction bases outside the gene matches: 11. The CDR3 sequence is 15 residues long. CDR3 DNA sequence: TGTGCCAGCAGTACCCGGGACAGCCTTAAAAATGAGCAGTTCTTC. It is translated as CASSTRDSLKNEQFF.

This clonotype was detected a few times. The chain links TRBV27 to TRBJ1-1; 7 bases are a match to TRBD1. The length of the CDR3 is 13 residues. Germline assignment: CDR1 MNHEY and CDR2 SMNVEV (reference sequence). The junction had 1 base not matched to a gene; V was cut back by 6 bases and J by 0 bases. CDR3 protein: CASRGQMNTEAFF. CDR3 nucleotides: TGTGCCAGCAGGGGACAGATGAACACTGAAGCTTTCTTT.